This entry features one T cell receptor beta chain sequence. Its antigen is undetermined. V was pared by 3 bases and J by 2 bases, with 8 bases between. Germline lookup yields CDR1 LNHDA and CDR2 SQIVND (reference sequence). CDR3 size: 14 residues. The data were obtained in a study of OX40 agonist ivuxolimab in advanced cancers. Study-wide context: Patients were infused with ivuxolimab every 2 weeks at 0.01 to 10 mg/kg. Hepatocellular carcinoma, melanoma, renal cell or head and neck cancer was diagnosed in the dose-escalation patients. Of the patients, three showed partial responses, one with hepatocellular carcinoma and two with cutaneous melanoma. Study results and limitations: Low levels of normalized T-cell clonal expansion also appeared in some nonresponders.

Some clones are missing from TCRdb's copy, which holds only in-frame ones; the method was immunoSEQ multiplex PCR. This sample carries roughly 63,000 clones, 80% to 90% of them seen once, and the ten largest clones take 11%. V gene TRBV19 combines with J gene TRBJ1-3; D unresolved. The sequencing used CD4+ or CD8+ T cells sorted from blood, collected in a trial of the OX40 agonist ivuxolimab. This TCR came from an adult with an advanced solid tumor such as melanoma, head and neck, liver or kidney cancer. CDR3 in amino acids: CASSIDPTGNTIYF. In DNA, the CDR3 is TGTGCCAGTAGTATCGATCCTACTGGAAACACCATATATTTT.